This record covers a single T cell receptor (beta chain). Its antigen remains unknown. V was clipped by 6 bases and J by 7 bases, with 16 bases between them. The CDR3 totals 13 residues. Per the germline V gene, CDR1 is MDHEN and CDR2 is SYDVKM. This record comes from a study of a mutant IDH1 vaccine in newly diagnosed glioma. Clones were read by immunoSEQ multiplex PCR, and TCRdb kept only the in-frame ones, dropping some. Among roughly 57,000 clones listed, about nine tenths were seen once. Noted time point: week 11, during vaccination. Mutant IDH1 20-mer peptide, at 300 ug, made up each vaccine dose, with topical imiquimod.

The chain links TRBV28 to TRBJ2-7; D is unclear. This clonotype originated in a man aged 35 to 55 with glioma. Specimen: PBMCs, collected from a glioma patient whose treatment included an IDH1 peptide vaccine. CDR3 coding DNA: TGTGCCAGCAGAACTCCCCCCTCGGAAGAGCAGTACTTC. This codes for CASRTPPSEEQYF.